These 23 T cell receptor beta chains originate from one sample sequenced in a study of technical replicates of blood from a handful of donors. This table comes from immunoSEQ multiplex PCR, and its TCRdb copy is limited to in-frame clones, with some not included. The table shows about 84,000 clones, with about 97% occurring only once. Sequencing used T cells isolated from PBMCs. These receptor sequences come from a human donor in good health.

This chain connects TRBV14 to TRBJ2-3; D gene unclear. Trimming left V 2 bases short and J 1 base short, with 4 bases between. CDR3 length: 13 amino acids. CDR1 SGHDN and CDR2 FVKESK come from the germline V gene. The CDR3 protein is CASSQLGTDTQYF. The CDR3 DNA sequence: TGTGCCAGCAGCCAACTTGGCACAGATACGCAGTATTTT.

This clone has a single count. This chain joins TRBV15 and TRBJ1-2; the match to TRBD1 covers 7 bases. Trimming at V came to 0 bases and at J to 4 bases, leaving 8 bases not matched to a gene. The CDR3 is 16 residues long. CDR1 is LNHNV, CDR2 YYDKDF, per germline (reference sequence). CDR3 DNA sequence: TGTGCCACCAGCAGAGATTCAACAGGGGTTGTCTATGGCTACACCTTC. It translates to CATSRDSTGVVYGYTF.

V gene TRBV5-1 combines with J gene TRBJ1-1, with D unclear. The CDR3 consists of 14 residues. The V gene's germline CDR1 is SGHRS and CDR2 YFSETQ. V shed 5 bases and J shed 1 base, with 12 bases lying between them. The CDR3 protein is CASSPPAQNTEAFF. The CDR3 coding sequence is TGCGCCAGCAGTCCCCCCGCACAGAACACTGAAGCTTTCTTT.

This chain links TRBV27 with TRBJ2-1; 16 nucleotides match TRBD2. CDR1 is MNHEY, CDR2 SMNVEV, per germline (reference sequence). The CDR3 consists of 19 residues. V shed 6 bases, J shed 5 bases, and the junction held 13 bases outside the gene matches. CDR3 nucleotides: TGTGCCAGCAGCCGCCAATCGGGGACTAGCGGGGGGGCGGACAATGAGCAGTTCTTC. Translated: CASSRQSGTSGGADNEQFF.

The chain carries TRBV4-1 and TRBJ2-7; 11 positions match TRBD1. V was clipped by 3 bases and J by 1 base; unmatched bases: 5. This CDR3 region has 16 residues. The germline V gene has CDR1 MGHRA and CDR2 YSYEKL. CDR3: CASSQMRDRGSYEQYF. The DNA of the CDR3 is TGCGCCAGCAGCCAGATGCGGGACAGGGGGTCCTACGAGCAGTACTTC.

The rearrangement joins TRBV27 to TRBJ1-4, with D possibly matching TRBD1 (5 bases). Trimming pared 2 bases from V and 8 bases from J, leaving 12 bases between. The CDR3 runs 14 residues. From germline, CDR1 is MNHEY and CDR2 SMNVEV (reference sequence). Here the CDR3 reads CASSLQGRQEKLFF. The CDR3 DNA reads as TGTGCCAGCAGTTTACAGGGCAGACAAGAAAAACTGTTTTTT.

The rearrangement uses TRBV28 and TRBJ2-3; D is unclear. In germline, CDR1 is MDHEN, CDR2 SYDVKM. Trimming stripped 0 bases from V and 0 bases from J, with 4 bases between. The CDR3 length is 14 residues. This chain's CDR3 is CASSLWSSTDTQYF. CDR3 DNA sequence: TGTGCCAGCAGTTTATGGTCAAGCACAGATACGCAGTATTTT.

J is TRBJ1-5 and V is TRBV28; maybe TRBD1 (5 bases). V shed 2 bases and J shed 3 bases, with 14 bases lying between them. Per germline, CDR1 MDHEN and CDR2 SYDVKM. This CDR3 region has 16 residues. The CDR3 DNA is TGTGCCAGCAGTTTAGGAGGGGCGAACCCCAATCAGCCCCAGCATTTT. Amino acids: CASSLGGANPNQPQHF.

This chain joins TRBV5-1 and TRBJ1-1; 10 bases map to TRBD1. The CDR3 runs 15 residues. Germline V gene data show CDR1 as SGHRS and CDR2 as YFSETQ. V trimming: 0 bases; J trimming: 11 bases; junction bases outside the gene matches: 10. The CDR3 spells CASSLAPGQGTGAFF. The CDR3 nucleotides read TGCGCCAGCAGCTTGGCCCCGGGACAGGGGACTGGCGCTTTCTTT.

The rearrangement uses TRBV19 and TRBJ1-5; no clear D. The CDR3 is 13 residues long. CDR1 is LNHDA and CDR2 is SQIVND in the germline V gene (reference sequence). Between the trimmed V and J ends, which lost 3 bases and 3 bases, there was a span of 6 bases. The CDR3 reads CASSISFNQPQHF. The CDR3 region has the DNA TGTGCCAGTAGTATCAGTTTCAATCAGCCCCAGCATTTT.

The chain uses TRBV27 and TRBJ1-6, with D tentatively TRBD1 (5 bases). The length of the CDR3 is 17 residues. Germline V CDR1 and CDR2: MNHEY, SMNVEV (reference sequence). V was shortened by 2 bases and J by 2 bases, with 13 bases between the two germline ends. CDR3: CASSLLNQGTYNSPLHF. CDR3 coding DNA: TGTGCCAGCAGTTTACTTAACCAGGGCACCTATAATTCACCCCTCCACTTT.

This CDR3 is CASSPVTPGGKSNQPQHF. The CDR3 DNA reads TGTGCCAGCTCACCTGTTACACCAGGGGGTAAAAGCAATCAGCCCCAGCATTTT. The genes are TRBV18 and TRBJ1-5, with 7 bases identical to TRBD1. This CDR3 has 18 residues. V trimming: 3 bases; J trimming: 1 base; junction bases outside the gene matches: 12. The germline gives CDR1 KGHSH, CDR2 LQKENI.

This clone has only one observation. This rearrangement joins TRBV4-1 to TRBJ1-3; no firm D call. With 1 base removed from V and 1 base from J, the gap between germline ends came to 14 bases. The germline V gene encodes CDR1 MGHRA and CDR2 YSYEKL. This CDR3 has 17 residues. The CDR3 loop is CASSQAVSDYSGNTIYF. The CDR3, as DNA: TGCGCCAGCAGCCAAGCGGTTAGCGATTATTCTGGAAACACCATATATTTT.

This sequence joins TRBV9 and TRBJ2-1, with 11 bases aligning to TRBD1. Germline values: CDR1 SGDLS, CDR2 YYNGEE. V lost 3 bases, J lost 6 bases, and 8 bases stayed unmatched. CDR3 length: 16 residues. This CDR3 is CASSGGSGTGGNEQFF. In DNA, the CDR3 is TGTGCCAGCAGCGGCGGATCCGGGACAGGGGGCAATGAGCAGTTCTTC.

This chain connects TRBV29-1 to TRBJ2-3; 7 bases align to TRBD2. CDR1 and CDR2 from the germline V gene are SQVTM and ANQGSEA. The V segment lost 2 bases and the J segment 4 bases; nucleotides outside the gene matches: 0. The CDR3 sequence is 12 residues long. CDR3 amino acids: CSVELAADTQYF. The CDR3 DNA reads TGCAGCGTTGAACTAGCGGCAGATACGCAGTATTTT.

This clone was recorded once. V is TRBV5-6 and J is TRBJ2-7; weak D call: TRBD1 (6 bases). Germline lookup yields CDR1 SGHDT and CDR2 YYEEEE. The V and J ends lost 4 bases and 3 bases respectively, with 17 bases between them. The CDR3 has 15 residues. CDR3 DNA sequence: TGTGCCAGCAGCCCGGAGGACAGAACCTTCTACGAGCAGTACTTC. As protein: CASSPEDRTFYEQYF.

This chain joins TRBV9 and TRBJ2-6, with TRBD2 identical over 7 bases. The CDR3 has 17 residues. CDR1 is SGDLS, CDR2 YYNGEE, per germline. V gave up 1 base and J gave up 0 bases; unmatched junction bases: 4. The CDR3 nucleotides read TGTGCCAGCAGCGTAAGCGGGACCGACTCTGGGGCCAACGTCCTGACTTTC. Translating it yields CASSVSGTDSGANVLTF. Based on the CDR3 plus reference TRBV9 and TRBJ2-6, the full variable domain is DSGVTQTPKHLITATGQRVTLRCSPRSGDLSVYWYQQSLDQGLQFLIQYYNGEERAKGNILERFSAQQFPDLHSELNLSSLELGDSALYFCASSVSGTDSGANVLTFGAGSRLTVL.

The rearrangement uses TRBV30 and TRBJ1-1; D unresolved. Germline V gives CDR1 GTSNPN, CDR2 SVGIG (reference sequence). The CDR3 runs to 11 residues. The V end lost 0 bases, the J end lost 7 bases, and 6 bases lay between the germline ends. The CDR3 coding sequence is TGTGCCTGGAGTGTCCAGTTTGAAGCTTTCTTT. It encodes CAWSVQFEAFF.

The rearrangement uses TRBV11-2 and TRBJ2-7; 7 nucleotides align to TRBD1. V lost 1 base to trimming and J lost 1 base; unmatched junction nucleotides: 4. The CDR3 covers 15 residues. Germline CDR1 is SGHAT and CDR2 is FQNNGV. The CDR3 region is CASSLGQGPSYEQYF. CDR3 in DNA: TGTGCCAGCAGCTTAGGACAGGGTCCTTCCTACGAGCAGTACTTC. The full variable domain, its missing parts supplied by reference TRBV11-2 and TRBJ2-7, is EAGVAQSPRYKIIEKRQSVAFWCNPISGHATLYWYQQILGQGPKLLIQFQNNGVVDDSQLPKDRFSAERLKGVDSTLKIQPAKLEDSAVYLCASSLGQGPSYEQYFGPGTRLTVT.

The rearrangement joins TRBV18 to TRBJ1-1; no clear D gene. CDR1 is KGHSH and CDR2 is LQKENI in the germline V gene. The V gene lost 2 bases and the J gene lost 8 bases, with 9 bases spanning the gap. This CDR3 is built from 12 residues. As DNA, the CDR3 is TGTGCCAGCTCACCAGGAGGACCCGAAGCTTTCTTT. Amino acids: CASSPGGPEAFF.

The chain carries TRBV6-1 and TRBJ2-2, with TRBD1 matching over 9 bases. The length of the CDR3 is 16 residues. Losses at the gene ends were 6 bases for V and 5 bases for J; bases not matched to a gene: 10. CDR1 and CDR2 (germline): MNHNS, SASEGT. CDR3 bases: TGTGCCAGCAGAGAACCCGGGACAGGGTCGACCGGGGAGCTGTTTTTT. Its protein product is CASREPGTGSTGELFF.

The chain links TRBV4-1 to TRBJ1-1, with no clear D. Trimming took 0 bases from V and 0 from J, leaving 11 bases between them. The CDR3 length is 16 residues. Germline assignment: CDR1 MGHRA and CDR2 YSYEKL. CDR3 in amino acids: CASSQDTTLMNTEAFF. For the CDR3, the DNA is TGCGCCAGCAGCCAAGATACTACACTCATGAACACTGAAGCTTTCTTT.

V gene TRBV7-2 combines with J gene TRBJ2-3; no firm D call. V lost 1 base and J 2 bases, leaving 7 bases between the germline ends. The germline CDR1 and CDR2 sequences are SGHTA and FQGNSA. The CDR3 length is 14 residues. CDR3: CASSLGQATDTQYF. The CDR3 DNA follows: TGTGCCAGCAGCTTAGGGCAGGCCACAGATACGCAGTATTTT.